The clone carrying this TCR beta chain was recorded many times. This sample is part of a study of Graves' ophthalmopathy and Graves' hyperthyroidism. Study-level background: Sampling took place at initial diagnosis, with peripheral blood obtained before any treatment.

The germline CDR1 and CDR2 sequences are SQVTM and ANQGSEA. The CDR3 has 13 amino acids. V was trimmed by 3 bases and J by 1 base, leaving 9 bases between them. Establishment of the diagnosis relied upon clinical symptoms, serum thyroxine, TRAb, thyroid ultrasound and orbital computed tomography. The authors isolated PBMCs from more than 9 ml of fresh peripheral blood. Transcripts of RNA were the source for amplifying TCR beta CDR3 regions. HTBI primers served in a first-round RT-PCR, which a second-round multiplex PCR followed. TCRdb re-called the multiplex PCR reads through MiXCR, storing one row per CDR3 protein. The sample has 150,000 or so distinct CDR3 sequences, over 35% seen once; the top ten hold 5.8%.

Sequenced input: peripheral blood. The chain combines TRBV29-1 with TRBJ1-2, with D perhaps TRBD1 (5 bases). The receptor was isolated from a middle-aged woman with Graves' ophthalmopathy. CDR3 nucleotide sequence: TGCAGCGTTGATAGACAGAGTAACTATGGCTACACCTTC. It yields the protein CSVDRQSNYGYTF.